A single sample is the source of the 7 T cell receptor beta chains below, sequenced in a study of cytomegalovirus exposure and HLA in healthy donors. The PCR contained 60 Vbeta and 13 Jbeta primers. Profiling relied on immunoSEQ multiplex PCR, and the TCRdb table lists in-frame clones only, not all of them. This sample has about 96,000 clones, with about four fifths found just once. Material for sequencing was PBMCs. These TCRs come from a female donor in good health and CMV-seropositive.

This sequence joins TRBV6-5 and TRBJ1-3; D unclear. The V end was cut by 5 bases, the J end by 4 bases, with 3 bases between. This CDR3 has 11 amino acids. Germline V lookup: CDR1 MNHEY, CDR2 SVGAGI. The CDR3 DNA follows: TGTGCCAGCAGTACAGGAAACACCATATATTTT. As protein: CASSTGNTIYF.

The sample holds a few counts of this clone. The CDR3 region is CASSREGRDIQYF. The CDR3 DNA reads TGCGCCAGCAGCCGGGAGGGACGGGACATTCAGTACTTC. The chain recombines TRBV5-1 with TRBJ2-4; 8 nucleotides match TRBD2. The CDR3 extends over 13 amino acids. V gave up 4 bases and J gave up 8 bases; unmatched junction bases: 5. From germline, CDR1 is SGHRS and CDR2 YFSETQ.

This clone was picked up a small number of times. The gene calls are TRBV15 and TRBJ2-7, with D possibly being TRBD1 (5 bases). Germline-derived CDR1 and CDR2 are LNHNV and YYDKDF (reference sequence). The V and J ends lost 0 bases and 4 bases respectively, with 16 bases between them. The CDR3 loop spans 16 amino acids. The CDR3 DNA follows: TGTGCCACCAGCAGAGATTATCAGGGCCCGACTTACGAGCAGTACTTC. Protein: CATSRDYQGPTYEQYF.

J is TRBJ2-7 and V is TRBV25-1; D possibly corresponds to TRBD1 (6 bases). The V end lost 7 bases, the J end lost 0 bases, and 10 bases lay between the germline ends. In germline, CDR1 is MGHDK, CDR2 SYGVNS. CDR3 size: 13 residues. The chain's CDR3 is CASTDSLSYEQYF. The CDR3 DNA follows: TGTGCCAGCACGGACAGCCTCTCCTACGAGCAGTACTTC.

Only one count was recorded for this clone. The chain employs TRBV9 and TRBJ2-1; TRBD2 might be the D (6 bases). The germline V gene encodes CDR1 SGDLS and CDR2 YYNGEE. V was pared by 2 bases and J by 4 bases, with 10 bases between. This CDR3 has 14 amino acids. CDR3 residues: CASSVRDSYNEQFF. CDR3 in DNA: TGTGCCAGCAGCGTCCGGGACTCATACAATGAGCAGTTCTTC.

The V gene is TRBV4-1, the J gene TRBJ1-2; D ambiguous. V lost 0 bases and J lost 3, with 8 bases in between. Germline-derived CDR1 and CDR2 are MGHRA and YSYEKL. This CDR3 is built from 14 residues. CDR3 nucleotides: TGCGCCAGCAGCCAAGAACAGTCGGACTATGGCTACACCTTC. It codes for CASSQEQSDYGYTF.

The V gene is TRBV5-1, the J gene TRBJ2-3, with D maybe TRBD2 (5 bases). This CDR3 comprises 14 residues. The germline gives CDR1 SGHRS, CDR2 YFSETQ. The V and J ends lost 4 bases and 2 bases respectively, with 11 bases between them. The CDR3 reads CASSSGRNTDTQYF. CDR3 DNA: TGCGCCAGCAGCAGCGGACGCAACACAGATACGCAGTATTTT.